Shown below are 26 T cell receptor beta chains from a single sample sequenced in a study of blood T cell repertoires in COVID-19. Profiling relied on immunoSEQ multiplex PCR, and the TCRdb table lists in-frame clones only, not all of them. The profile shows hundreds of thousands of clones, over 65% of them singletons. What was sequenced was peripheral blood. These receptors came from a woman older than 75 with acute or convalescent COVID-19.

This clone was observed a few times. Different DNA sequences within this sample yield the same CDR3. V gene TRBV29-1 combines with J gene TRBJ2-3; D is ambiguous. V was shortened by 6 bases and J by 1 base, with 8 bases between the two germline ends. CDR1 and CDR2 (germline): SQVTM, ANQGSEA. The CDR3 covers 12 residues. The chain's CDR3 is CSVERGTDTQYF. In DNA, the CDR3 is TGCAGCGTGGAGAGAGGCACAGATACGCAGTATTTT.

The rearrangement joins TRBV6-6 to TRBJ1-3; TRBD1 matches at 8 bases. This CDR3 is 17 amino acids long. J was trimmed by 0 bases and V by 6 bases; bases with no gene match: 10. Germline CDR1 and CDR2: MNHNY and SVGAGI (reference sequence). CDR3 in amino acids: CASRRKPGQDSGNTIYF. DNA for the CDR3: TGTGCCAGCAGGCGAAAGCCGGGACAGGACTCTGGAAACACCATATATTTT.

V and J are TRBV7-7 and TRBJ2-1; 10 bases are a match to TRBD2. V lost 6 bases, J lost 7 bases, and 6 bases stayed unmatched. Germline V gene sequence: CDR1 SSHAT, CDR2 FNYEAQ (reference sequence). The CDR3 is made up of 14 amino acids. The CDR3 sequence is CASSPTSGVNEQFF. CDR3 in DNA: TGTGCCAGCAGTCCTACTAGCGGGGTTAATGAGCAGTTCTTC.

V gene TRBV29-1 combines with J gene TRBJ2-2; perhaps TRBD2 as D (5 bases). Germline V gene data show CDR1 as SQVTM and CDR2 as ANQGSEA. Trimming stripped 5 bases from V and 1 base from J, with 38 bases between. The CDR3 runs 23 residues. CDR3 sequence: CSVLPRFWTARLPPGLNTGELFF. The CDR3 bases are TGCAGCGTTCTACCGCGTTTTTGGACCGCCCGACTCCCCCCAGGACTGAACACCGGGGAGCTGTTTTTT.

The V gene is TRBV9, the J gene TRBJ2-5; possible D gene TRBD2, 6 bases. The CDR3 is 13 residues long. V gave up 4 bases and J gave up 5 bases, with 12 bases separating them. CDR1 and CDR2 (germline): SGDLS, YYNGEE. CDR3 amino acids: CASSSKEGETQYF. CDR3 nucleotides: TGTGCCAGCAGCTCCAAGGAGGGGGAGACCCAGTACTTC.

As to this clone: The junction departs from the called germline gene at one end, perhaps through a read error. The chain joins TRBV11-3 to TRBJ2-7; D might be TRBD1 (5 bases). This CDR3 has 13 amino acids. Germline V lookup: CDR1 SGHNT, CDR2 YENEEA. Here the CDR3 DNA reads TGTGCCAGCAGCCGGGCGCAGGGCTACAAGCAGTACTTC. Its protein product is CASSRAQGYKQYF. Full variable domain (missing parts from reference TRBV11-3 and TRBJ2-7): EAGVVQSPRYKIIEKKQPVAFWCNPISGHNTLYWYLQNLGQGPELLIRYENEEAVDDSQLPKDRFSAERLKGVDSTLKIQPAELGDSAVYLCASSRAQGYKQYFGPGTRLTVT.

The chain couples TRBV6-1 to TRBJ2-3; D is ambiguous. Germline V gives CDR1 MNHNS, CDR2 SASEGT. V lost 0 bases and J lost 6, with 22 bases in between. The CDR3 consists of 18 residues. CDR3 region: CASSEARLHEFTSDTQYF. In nucleotides, the CDR3 is TGTGCCAGCAGTGAAGCGCGATTGCACGAGTTTACGTCGGATACGCAGTATTTT.

This clone has a handful of counts. This chain joins TRBV9 and TRBJ1-3; D is uncertain. Germline-derived CDR1 and CDR2 are SGDLS and YYNGEE. Trimming took 0 bases from V and 2 from J, leaving 15 bases between them. CDR3 length: 17 residues. CDR3 nucleotides: TGTGCCAGCAGCGTAGAGGCCTCGAGGAGGGCTGGAAACACCATATATTTT. This gives the protein CASSVEASRRAGNTIYF.

This sequence joins TRBV16 and TRBJ1-4; TRBD1 is a possible D gene (5 bases). The V end was cut by 0 bases, the J end by 3 bases, with 8 bases between. Germline V gene sequence: CDR1 KGHSY, CDR2 FQNENV. There are 15 residues in the CDR3. Here the CDR3 DNA reads TGTGCCAGCAGCCAATCGGGGCAGTCTAATGAAAAACTGTTTTTT. It translates to CASSQSGQSNEKLFF. Full variable domain (outside the CDR3, taken from reference TRBV16 and TRBJ1-4): GEEVAQTPKHLVRGEGQKAKLYCAPIKGHSYVFWYQQVLKNEFKFLISFQNENVFDETGMPKERFSAKCLPNSPCSLEIQATKLEDSAVYFCASSQSGQSNEKLFFGSGTQLSVL.

The rearrangement uses TRBV5-5 and TRBJ1-1; 7 positions match TRBD1. Per germline, CDR1 SGHKS and CDR2 YYEKEE (reference sequence). Unmatched junction bases numbered 5, after V lost 0 bases and J lost 0 bases. This CDR3 has 16 residues. The CDR3 DNA sequence: TGTGCCAGCAGCTTGGAAGACAGGGCGATGAACACTGAAGCTTTCTTT. It translates to CASSLEDRAMNTEAFF.

Concerning this clone: One end of the junction is discordant with germline, which a read error may explain. The V and J genes are TRBV15 and TRBJ2-2, with D hard to call. Germline loops: CDR1 LNHNV, CDR2 YYDKDF (reference sequence). The CDR3 totals 16 residues. For the CDR3, the DNA is TGTGCCACCAGCCGAGAGTCGGCGGTGAACACCGGGGAGCTGTTTTTT. Residues: CATSRESAVNTGELFF.

V and J are TRBV13 and TRBJ2-7, with D possibly being TRBD2 (5 bases). CDR1 PRHDT and CDR2 FYEKMQ come from the germline V gene (reference sequence). This CDR3 has 16 amino acids. Trimming shortened V by 6 bases and J by 1 base, and 19 bases separated the two germline ends. CDR3 in DNA: TGTGCCAGCAGTCCCCGTCCGGGCCGAGGGTCCTACGAGCAGTACTTC. Translation gives CASSPRPGRGSYEQYF.

This clone was found many times. The chain links TRBV29-1 to TRBJ1-2; the D gene is possibly TRBD1 (5 bases). Germline V lookup: CDR1 SQVTM, CDR2 ANQGSEA. V was trimmed by 0 bases and J by 4 bases, leaving 12 bases between them. The CDR3 totals 14 residues. The CDR3 sequence: CSVEDGGRVYGYTF. In DNA, the CDR3 is TGCAGCGTTGAAGACGGGGGACGGGTCTATGGCTACACCTTC.

J is TRBJ2-2 and V is TRBV2; D is perhaps TRBD1 (6 bases). Looked up from germline, CDR1 is SNHLY and CDR2 is FYNNEI. This CDR3 has 14 residues. V was shortened by 8 bases and J by 4 bases, with 14 bases between the two germline ends. In nucleotides, the CDR3 is TGTGCCAGCGTAAGGACAGTGCTCACCGGGGAGCTGTTTTTT. This encodes CASVRTVLTGELFF. The full variable domain, completed using reference TRBV2 and TRBJ2-2, is EPEVTQTPSHQVTQMGQEVILRCVPISNHLYFYWYRQILGQKVEFLVSFYNNEISEKSEIFDDQFSVERPDGSNFTLKIRSTKLEDSAMYFCASVRTVLTGELFFGEGSRLTVL.

This clone appeared a single time. This chain links TRBV30 with TRBJ1-3; tentative D call: TRBD1 (6 bases). The CDR3 sequence is 14 residues long. V dropped 5 bases and J dropped 11 bases, with 22 bases sitting between them. Per germline, CDR1 GTSNPN and CDR2 SVGIG (reference sequence). The CDR3 loop reads CAWSGGGPGSAIYF. For the CDR3, the DNA is TGTGCCTGGTCTGGGGGGGGGCCCGGATCGGCCATATATTTT.

This clone was counted only a few times. The chain uses TRBV7-3 and TRBJ2-2; D not resolved. The ends were cut back, 2 bases at V and 6 bases at J, with 7 bases in the middle. The CDR3 loop spans 13 amino acids. The germline V gene encodes CDR1 SGHTA and CDR2 FQGTGA. The CDR3 region is CASSLFLAGELFF. The CDR3 DNA sequence: TGTGCCAGCAGCTTATTCCTTGCCGGGGAGCTGTTTTTT.

V gene TRBV7-9 combines with J gene TRBJ1-1; 7 nucleotides agree with TRBD1. CDR3 size: 15 residues. Germline V CDR1 and CDR2: SEHNR, FQNEAQ (reference sequence). After removal of 5 bases from V and 1 base from J, the junction contained 7 bases not matched to a gene. The CDR3 here is CASSMFRDRNTEAFF. The CDR3 coding sequence is TGTGCCAGCAGCATGTTCCGGGACAGGAACACTGAAGCTTTCTTT.

The chain recombines TRBV12-5 with TRBJ2-6, with D unclear. Germline lookup yields CDR1 LGHNT and CDR2 FRNRAP. The ends were cut back, 1 base at V and 0 bases at J, with 7 bases in the middle. The CDR3 sequence is 16 residues long. The CDR3 loop is CASGLDSSSGANVLTF. In DNA form, the CDR3 reads TGTGCTAGTGGTTTGGACAGTTCCTCTGGGGCCAACGTCCTGACTTTC.

This chain links TRBV20-1 with TRBJ1-1; D is uncertain. There are 11 residues in the CDR3. CDR1 and CDR2 (germline): DFQATT, SNEGSKA (reference sequence). Trimming took 5 bases from V and 7 from J, leaving 11 bases between them. CDR3 nucleotides: TGCAGTGCTCACCCCGCGATTGAAGCTTTCTTT. Translation gives CSAHPAIEAFF.

The chain joins TRBV6-5 to TRBJ2-5; D may be TRBD2 (7 bases). The ends were cut back, 2 bases at V and 5 bases at J, with 12 bases in the middle. This CDR3 has 14 amino acids. Germline lookup yields CDR1 MNHEY and CDR2 SVGAGI. The CDR3 DNA sequence: TGTGCCAGCAGTTACCCGGGGGGCGCGGAGACCCAGTACTTC. Its translation: CASSYPGGAETQYF.

The V gene is TRBV4-3, the J gene TRBJ2-7; 7 nucleotides line up with TRBD2. The CDR3 runs to 15 residues. CDR1 LGHNA and CDR2 YSLEER come from the germline V gene. Trimming cost V 1 base and J 2 bases; bases outside gene matches: 5. The CDR3 spells CASSQGSGAAYEQYF. The CDR3 DNA is TGCGCCAGCAGCCAAGGGAGCGGGGCCGCCTACGAGCAGTACTTC.

This clone came up a few times. The chain has TRBV7-8 and TRBJ1-5, with a tentative D call TRBD1 (5 bases). V shed 6 bases and J shed 1 base, with 10 bases lying between them. CDR3 length: 14 residues. Germline lookup yields CDR1 SGHVS and CDR2 FQNEAQ. DNA for the CDR3: TGTGCCAGCAGACAAGGGGCGAGCAATCAGCCCCAGCATTTT. It yields the protein CASRQGASNQPQHF.

The gene calls are TRBV9 and TRBJ1-5, with 8 bases lining up with TRBD1. The J segment lost 9 bases and the V segment lost 3 bases, leaving 11 bases of the junction unmatched. The CDR3 has 15 amino acids. CDR1 is SGDLS, CDR2 YYNGEE, per germline. The CDR3 protein is CASSDGTGVDRPQHF. CDR3 coding DNA: TGTGCCAGCAGCGATGGGACAGGAGTCGATCGGCCCCAGCATTTT.

The chain combines TRBV5-1 with TRBJ2-2; 9 bases are shared with TRBD1. Germline V CDR1 and CDR2: SGHRS, YFSETQ. With 8 bases clipped from V and 7 bases from J, the junction kept 15 bases outside the gene matches. The CDR3 contains 16 residues. The DNA for the CDR3 is TGCGCCAGTAATAAAGCCGGGACAGGGTTAATCGGGGAGCTGTTTTTT. It codes for CASNKAGTGLIGELFF.

V gene TRBV30 combines with J gene TRBJ1-2; D is uncertain. This CDR3 has 13 amino acids. The V gene's germline CDR1 is GTSNPN and CDR2 SVGIG (reference sequence). With 0 bases removed from V and 7 bases from J, the gap between germline ends came to 12 bases. The CDR3 DNA is TGTGCCTGGAGTGTACTAGCAGGATTTGGCTACACCTTC. Translated, it gives CAWSVLAGFGYTF.

V and J are TRBV7-2 and TRBJ2-2; D not resolved. V lost 1 base to trimming and J lost 5 bases, with 8 bases between them. Germline lookup yields CDR1 SGHTA and CDR2 FQGNSA. CDR3 size: 14 residues. Written as DNA, the CDR3 is TGTGCCAGCAGCTTAGTACAAGCGACCGGGGAGCTGTTTTTT. This codes for CASSLVQATGELFF.